These 14 T cell receptor beta chains were all obtained from the same sample, sequenced in a study of shared T cell receptors in the human thymus. TCRdb's copy holds only in-frame clones and misses some; the assay was immunoSEQ multiplex PCR. The data show about 400,000 clones, 85% to 95% seen once. Sample: thymocytes. Receptors originate from a human donor.

This clone was detected once. The gene calls are TRBV7-2 and TRBJ2-2, with D perhaps TRBD1 (6 bases). V shed 5 bases and J shed 6 bases, with 13 bases lying between them. Germline V CDR1 and CDR2: SGHTA, FQGNSA. This CDR3 has 14 amino acids. CDR3 DNA sequence: TGTGCCAGCAGCGGACAGCCCCTAGCCGGGGAGCTGTTTTTT. Translating gives CASSGQPLAGELFF.

This clone occurred once. The CDR3 protein is CASSLSNSPGQVTYEQYF. The CDR3 DNA sequence: TGTGCCAGCAGTTTATCCAACTCTCCGGGACAGGTTACCTACGAGCAGTACTTC. The gene calls are TRBV28 and TRBJ2-7, with 8 bases aligning to TRBD1. Trimming at V came to 1 base and at J to 2 bases, leaving 13 bases not matched to a gene. The CDR3 sequence is 18 residues long. Per the germline V gene, CDR1 is MDHEN and CDR2 is SYDVKM.

V and J are TRBV6-5 and TRBJ1-4, with TRBD1 as a possible D gene (5 bases). The V end was cut by 2 bases, the J end by 3 bases, with 13 bases between. The CDR3 extends over 16 amino acids. The germline CDR1 and CDR2 sequences are MNHEY and SVGAGI. The CDR3 loop is CASSYAGGGSNEKLFF. CDR3 DNA: TGTGCCAGCAGTTACGCCGGGGGGGGGTCTAATGAAAAACTGTTTTTT.

In this sample, this clone turned up once. The CDR3 reads CASSYAGLPSPHEQYF. DNA of the CDR3: TGTGCCAGCAGTTACGCCGGGTTGCCCTCCCCCCACGAGCAGTACTTC. This chain connects TRBV6-6 to TRBJ2-7; unclear D gene. This CDR3 spans 16 amino acids. The V end was cut by 2 bases, the J end by 5 bases, with 19 bases between. From germline, CDR1 is MNHNY and CDR2 SVGAGI (reference sequence).

This chain joins TRBV11-2 and TRBJ2-1, with D maybe TRBD1 (5 bases). V was cut by 2 bases and J by 7 bases, with 12 bases left in between. Germline CDR1 reads SGHAT; CDR2 reads FQNNGV. This CDR3 is built from 14 residues. Here the CDR3 reads CASSLNRLSNEQFF. The CDR3 DNA reads TGTGCCAGCAGCTTAAACAGGTTATCGAATGAGCAGTTCTTC.

The rearrangement joins TRBV28 to TRBJ2-4, with 8 bases fitting TRBD1. The CDR3 has 14 amino acids. Trimming cost V 4 bases and J 1 base; bases outside gene matches: 0. Germline V gives CDR1 MDHEN, CDR2 SYDVKM. The DNA of the CDR3 is TGTGCCAGCAGTTGGACAGGGGCCAAAAACATTCAGTACTTC. Translated, it gives CASSWTGAKNIQYF. The entire variable domain, with the rest obtained from reference TRBV28 and TRBJ2-4, is as follows: DVKVTQSSRYLVKRTGEKVFLECVQDMDHENMFWYRQDPGLGLRLIYFSYDVKMKEKGDIPEGYSVSREKKERFSLILESASTNQTSMYLCASSWTGAKNIQYFGAGTRLSVL.

J is TRBJ1-5 and V is TRBV15; TRBD1 is a possible D gene (5 bases). The CDR3 is made up of 17 amino acids. V gave up 0 bases and J gave up 0 bases, with 12 bases separating them. Germline CDR1 and CDR2: LNHNV and YYDKDF (reference sequence). CDR3 region: CATSRDPSQVSNQPQHF. The CDR3 DNA follows: TGTGCCACCAGCAGAGACCCATCACAGGTTAGCAATCAGCCCCAGCATTTT.

This clone was seen only a few times. The J gene is TRBJ1-3, the V gene TRBV6-5; D gene uncertain. V dropped 4 bases and J dropped 1 base, with 14 bases sitting between them. The CDR3 contains 16 residues. Germline assignment: CDR1 MNHEY and CDR2 SVGAGI. CDR3 DNA sequence: TGTGCCAGCAGTTCTCCATGGTCCCAATCTGGAAACACCATATATTTT. This gives the protein CASSSPWSQSGNTIYF.

V and J are TRBV10-2 and TRBJ1-5; TRBD1 aligns across 10 bases. V was clipped by 4 bases and J by 4 bases; unmatched bases: 4. The CDR3 sequence is 15 residues long. Per germline, CDR1 WSHSY and CDR2 SAAADI. In nucleotides, the CDR3 is TGCGCCAGCAGTGCAGGGACAGGGGAAAATCAGCCCCAGCATTTT. Encoded protein: CASSAGTGENQPQHF.

The V and J genes are TRBV19 and TRBJ1-5; no clear D gene. The CDR3 is 14 residues long. CDR1 and CDR2 (germline): LNHDA, SQIVND (reference sequence). The ends were cut back, 2 bases at V and 0 bases at J, with 5 bases in the middle. CDR3 sequence: CASSIQVSNQPQHF. The CDR3 coding sequence is TGTGCCAGTAGTATACAGGTTAGCAATCAGCCCCAGCATTTT.

The rearrangement joins TRBV10-3 to TRBJ1-2, with TRBD1 identical over 9 bases. CDR3 size: 18 residues. CDR1 ENHRY and CDR2 SYGVKD come from the germline V gene. Trimming removed 6 bases from V and 0 bases from J; junction bases left unmatched: 14. The CDR3 DNA reads as TGTGCCATCAGAACCGGGACAGGGACTCCCCCAACTAACTATGGCTACACCTTC. This encodes CAIRTGTGTPPTNYGYTF.

V gene TRBV2 combines with J gene TRBJ2-1; D remains ambiguous. The CDR3 spans 17 residues. Trimming stripped 6 bases from V and 6 bases from J, with 24 bases between. From germline, CDR1 is SNHLY and CDR2 FYNNEI. The CDR3 spells CASSGPLIADTCNEQFF. The CDR3 DNA is TGTGCCAGCAGCGGCCCACTAATTGCCGATACATGCAATGAGCAGTTCTTC.

The chain recombines TRBV19 with TRBJ1-2; D may be TRBD1 (5 bases). This CDR3 is 14 amino acids long. V shed 3 bases and J shed 9 bases, with 17 bases lying between them. CDR1 LNHDA and CDR2 SQIVND come from the germline V gene (reference sequence). The CDR3 DNA sequence: TGTGCCAGTAGTATTTTAGACAGACCTGGGCGCTACACCTTC. It is translated as CASSILDRPGRYTF.

The V gene is TRBV6-5, the J gene TRBJ2-5; 8 positions match TRBD1. V gave up 2 bases and J gave up 2 bases; unmatched junction bases: 4. The germline V gene encodes CDR1 MNHEY and CDR2 SVGAGI. The CDR3 sequence is 15 residues long. CDR3 DNA sequence: TGTGCCAGCAGTTACGGTTGGACAGGGCAAGAGACCCAGTACTTC. As protein: CASSYGWTGQETQYF.